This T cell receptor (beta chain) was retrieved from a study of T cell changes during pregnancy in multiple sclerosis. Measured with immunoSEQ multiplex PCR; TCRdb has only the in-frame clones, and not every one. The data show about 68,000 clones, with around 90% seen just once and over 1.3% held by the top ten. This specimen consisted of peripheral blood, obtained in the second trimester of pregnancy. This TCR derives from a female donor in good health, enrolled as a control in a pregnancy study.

The CDR3 protein is CAIRQGAGDTQYF. As DNA, the CDR3 is TGTGCCATCAGGCAGGGGGCCGGAGATACGCAGTATTTT. The chain couples TRBV10-3 to TRBJ2-3, with 8 bases that match TRBD1. Trimming removed 6 bases from V and 5 bases from J; junction bases left unmatched: 4. The germline CDR1 and CDR2 sequences are ENHRY and SYGVKD. The CDR3 has 13 residues.